Given below is one TCR beta chain in context. No cognate antigen has been identified for it. The sample holds no much larger clone one base away, and base qualities are not on file. The CDR1 and CDR2 encoded by the germline V gene are SGHVS and FQNEAQ. V gives up 0 bases and J gives up 8 bases, and the segment between their germline ends measures 13 bases. From its cysteine to its phenylalanine, the CDR3 spans 14 amino acids. The only DNA kept is the CDR3, 42 bases in frame from the first base. The data derive from a study of T cell responses to AZD1222 COVID-19 vaccine (dated by TCRdb to about 2021). General notes on the study: AZD1222 recipients given second doses at about 4 weeks or at about 12 weeks were pooled, since spike-specific TCR depth and breadth were not found to differ between the two schedules. Trial participants were enrolled by age into subgroups of 18-55, 56-69 and 70-plus years, and about 150, 27 and 61 TCR-sequenced participants, respectively, were included in these subgroups. A total of just over 230 trial participants underwent TCR sequencing, of whom nearly 210 had received two doses of AZD1222 and 26 had received two doses of the MenACWY control vaccine. Beyond this particular receptor, the publication reports: CD4 TCRs associated with the vaccine covered the entire spike protein, and the dominant responses were in regions 160-218 and 743-854. Participants were mostly white British, with more females than males. The authors suggested clonal diversity may have been underestimated. Conclusions about previously exposed vaccinees were limited because only a handful of AZD1222 recipients were SARS-CoV-2 seropositive at baseline. In the small 56-69-year group, the increase in depth fell short of significance, most likely because of low power. A significant rise in spike-specific TCR breadth and depth was observed after two AZD1222 doses relative to day 0 and relative to MenACWY recipients. Because no day 14 peak-response samples were available, repertoires were characterized only after the peak T cell response. Epitopes outside the regions mutated in the B.1.351 and B.1.1.7 variants were reportedly recognized by nearly half of the unique spike-specific TCRs.

The CDR3 regions of human TCRbeta chains were subjected to immunosequencing. The original pipeline was this. TCRs in the repertoires were matched against a reference library of SARS-CoV-2-specific TCRs that had been generated with the MIRA antigen-specificity platform. Breadth was defined as the fraction of unique TCRs that were SARS-CoV-2-associated, and depth was defined as the fraction of total T cells that were SARS-CoV-2-associated. Each spike-specific TCR was assigned to its reactive spike region and to a CD4 or CD8 class using the MIRA data. Log10-transformed breadth and depth values were compared by one-way ANOVA with Sidak's multiple comparisons tests. Sourced from immuneACCESS, this table was stored by TCRdb with only in-frame sequences that have V and J called. A share of the clones is absent; for the studies checked, an unresolved V gene accounts for under half, and the remainder has no known explanation. V and J calls plus clone size are reproduced from that table; the DNA served to infer D and trimming. In this sample the table shows about 150,000 clones, 94% of which occur a single time. About 1.3% of the sample is in the top ten clones.

This specimen's time point label, per the study, means: baseline before first vaccination. Vaccinee samples were obtained from the UK trials COV001 and COV002, which included a single-blind randomized controlled phase 2/3 trial of AZD1222 (ChAdOx1 nCoV-19) in healthy adults. Trial participant PBMC samples were collected at day 0 and day 28 after the second dose for TCRbeta chain sequencing. The clonotype originates from an adult in good health. The starting material was peripheral blood, obtained on day 0 of AZD1222 vaccination. The V and J genes are TRBV7-8 and TRBJ1-1; too little of a D gene remains to name it. This receptor carries the CDR3 CASSLAGIGQEAFF. The nucleotide sequence is given as TGTGCCAGCAGCTTAGCGGGGATAGGGCAAGAAGCTTTCTTT. With all but the CDR3 taken from the reference TRBV7-8 and TRBJ1-1 genes, the full variable domain is: GAGVSQSPRYKVAKRGQDVALRCDPISGHVSLFWYQQALGQGPEFLTYFQNEAQLDKSGLPSDRFFAERPEGSVSTLKIQRTQQEDSAVYLCASSLAGIGQEAFFGQGTRLTVV.